These 14 T cell receptor beta chains were all obtained from the same sample, sequenced in a study of cytomegalovirus exposure and HLA in healthy donors. The PCR used 60 Vbeta and 13 Jbeta primers. Profiling relied on immunoSEQ multiplex PCR, and the TCRdb table lists in-frame clones only, not all of them. The sample gives 150,000 or so clones, nearly 80% of which show up once; over 2.5% is in the top ten. The specimen sequenced was PBMCs. The source of these receptors is a middle-aged man in good health and CMV-seropositive.

The V and J genes are TRBV14 and TRBJ2-1, with 9 bases fitting TRBD1. This CDR3 has 15 amino acids. The trim removed 4 bases at V and 4 bases at J, leaving 5 bases unmatched. Germline CDR1 SGHDN, CDR2 FVKESK. Here the CDR3 reads CASSPRTGAYNEQFF. The CDR3 nucleotides are TGTGCCAGCAGCCCTAGGACAGGGGCGTACAATGAGCAGTTCTTC.

This chain links TRBV4-2 with TRBJ1-2; the D is unclear. Trimming removed 2 bases from V and 5 bases from J, with 9 bases in between. CDR1 and CDR2 (germline): LGHNA, YNFKEQ. The CDR3 has 13 amino acids. The CDR3 is CASSQTRVYGYTF. CDR3 in DNA: TGTGCCAGCAGCCAAACTAGGGTATATGGCTACACCTTC.

This clone appeared a few times. V gene TRBV6-5 combines with J gene TRBJ2-7; D unresolved. This CDR3 is built from 15 residues. CDR1 and CDR2 (germline): MNHEY, SVGAGI. Deletions cut 0 bases from V and 5 bases from J, with 14 bases between. The CDR3 DNA follows: TGTGCCAGCAGTTACTCGGGCCGTCCGGTCCACGAGCAGTACTTC. This sequence encodes CASSYSGRPVHEQYF.

The table lists this clone with a few counts. CDR3 nucleotides: TGTGCCAGCAGCAAGGGGCCGACCTATGGCTACACCTTC. This encodes CASSKGPTYGYTF. V and J are TRBV21-1 and TRBJ1-2; the table names TRBD1, a call not compared with the DNA. TRBV21-1 is shown as a pseudogene. The CDR3 runs 13 residues.

The chain recombines TRBV5-6 with TRBJ1-2, with D perhaps matching TRBD1 (6 bases). Trimming left V 1 base short and J 2 bases short, with 12 bases between. Germline V CDR1 and CDR2: SGHDT, YYEEEE. CDR3 length: 15 residues. CDR3 bases: TGTGCCAGCAGCTTGCCGGTGGGGGCGAACTATGGCTACACCTTC. Translation: CASSLPVGANYGYTF.

V is TRBV19 and J is TRBJ2-7, with D tentatively TRBD1 (6 bases). Trimming removed 3 bases from V and 6 bases from J, with 15 bases in between. Germline lookup yields CDR1 LNHDA and CDR2 SQIVND (reference sequence). This CDR3 region has 14 residues. CDR3 sequence reads: CASSIQQGSLEQYF. CDR3 DNA sequence: TGTGCCAGTAGTATCCAACAGGGATCCCTCGAGCAGTACTTC.

This clone was seen once. The chain employs TRBV27 and TRBJ2-3, with D perhaps TRBD1 (5 bases). From germline, CDR1 is MNHEY and CDR2 SMNVEV (reference sequence). Trimming took 2 bases from V and 0 from J, leaving 12 bases between them. This CDR3 spans 16 amino acids. CDR3 nucleotide sequence: TGTGCCAGCAGTTTAAGGGGTGTCGCTAGCACAGATACGCAGTATTTT. It specifies CASSLRGVASTDTQYF.

The chain employs TRBV15 and TRBJ1-1; no definite D call. This CDR3 is built from 17 residues. CDR1 is LNHNV and CDR2 is YYDKDF in the germline V gene (reference sequence). V was trimmed by 0 bases and J by 1 base, leaving 15 bases between them. The CDR3 loop reads CATSRDYVGSRNTEAFF. The CDR3 DNA reads TGTGCCACCAGCAGAGATTATGTTGGCTCTCGGAACACTGAAGCTTTCTTT. Filled out from reference TRBV15 and TRBJ1-1, the complete variable domain reads DAMVIQNPRYQVTQFGKPVTLSCSQTLNHNVMYWYQQKSSQAPKLLFHYYDKDFNNEADTPDNFQSRRPNTSFCFLDIRSPGLGDTAMYLCATSRDYVGSRNTEAFFGQGTRLTVV.

The rearrangement links TRBV7-3 to TRBJ2-7, with D perhaps matching TRBD2 (6 bases). Per the germline V gene, CDR1 is SGHTA and CDR2 is FQGTGA. This CDR3 is built from 14 residues. The V and J ends lost 2 bases and 7 bases respectively, with 15 bases between them. The CDR3 DNA is TGTGCCAGCAGCTTATCCGGGAGCGTAAATGAGCAGTACTTC. It yields the protein CASSLSGSVNEQYF. Full variable domain (missing parts from reference TRBV7-3 and TRBJ2-7): GAGVSQTPSNKVTEKGKYVELRCDPISGHTALYWYRQSLGQGPEFLIYFQGTGAADDSGLPNDRFFAVRPEGSVSTLKIQRTERGDSAVYLCASSLSGSVNEQYFGPGTRLTVT.

The J gene is TRBJ1-1, the V gene TRBV5-1; 7 nucleotides line up with TRBD1. Germline-derived CDR1 and CDR2 are SGHRS and YFSETQ. CDR3 size: 14 residues. Trimming removed 1 base from V and 10 bases from J; junction bases left unmatched: 10. The CDR3 nucleotides read TGCGCCAGCAGCTTGCAGGGGACAGACTTCGGAGCTTTCTTT. Translating it yields CASSLQGTDFGAFF.

This chain uses TRBV19 with TRBJ2-1, with 10 positions matching TRBD2. The CDR3 spans 16 residues. Germline lookup yields CDR1 LNHDA and CDR2 SQIVND (reference sequence). The V segment lost 6 bases and the J segment 4 bases; nucleotides outside the gene matches: 9. The CDR3 DNA follows: TGTGCCAGTAGGGACATAGCGGGAGGTCGTTACAATGAGCAGTTCTTC. Amino acids: CASRDIAGGRYNEQFF.

The CDR3 protein is CSAECNSGQGVYEQYF. The CDR3 DNA reads as TGCAGCGCAGAATGCAACTCCGGACAGGGCGTCTACGAGCAGTACTTC. The J gene is TRBJ2-7, the V gene TRBV29-1; 8 positions agree with TRBD1. V lost 7 bases to trimming and J lost 3 bases; unmatched junction nucleotides: 17. The CDR3 covers 16 residues. CDR1 is SQVTM, CDR2 ANQGSEA, per germline.

This chain uses TRBV14 with TRBJ2-1, with 8 bases that match TRBD1. This CDR3 spans 15 amino acids. The germline V gene encodes CDR1 SGHDN and CDR2 FVKESK. V gave up 2 bases and J gave up 7 bases; unmatched junction bases: 7. CDR3 nucleotide sequence: TGTGCCAGCAGCCAACTGGACAGGGAGCAAAATGAGCAGTTCTTC. Its translation: CASSQLDREQNEQFF.

The V and J genes are TRBV7-9 and TRBJ1-3; TRBD1 is a possible D gene (6 bases). Germline CDR1 and CDR2: SEHNR and FQNEAQ (reference sequence). Trimming stripped 2 bases from V and 1 base from J, with 21 bases between. The CDR3 covers 19 residues. The chain's CDR3 is CASSLQGWLKLKSGNTIYF. CDR3 sequence (DNA): TGTGCCAGCAGCTTACAGGGGTGGCTGAAATTGAAGTCTGGAAACACCATATATTTT.